Here is one T cell receptor (beta chain) with its context. Using immunoSEQ multiplex PCR, the repertoire was profiled, and TCRdb retains in-frame clones only, with some absent. Of about 3,400 clones in the sample, 65% to 85% are singletons; the top ten hold less than 25%. The entry originates in a study of T cells after posttransplantation cyclophosphamide. CDR3 length: 16 residues. CDR1 MNHEY and CDR2 SMNVEV come from the germline V gene (reference sequence). V was pared by 5 bases and J by 4 bases, with 19 bases between. The sample comprised CD8+ T cells sorted from bone marrow. The receptor comes from a woman aged 55-69 years in good health, CMV-negative, and a related stem cell transplant donor. The J gene is TRBJ2-3, the V gene TRBV27, with a weak D call TRBD2 (6 bases). CDR3 region: CASSGGFVGEPDTQYF. For the CDR3, the DNA is TGTGCCAGCAGTGGGGGGTTCGTGGGTGAGCCAGATACGCAGTATTTT.